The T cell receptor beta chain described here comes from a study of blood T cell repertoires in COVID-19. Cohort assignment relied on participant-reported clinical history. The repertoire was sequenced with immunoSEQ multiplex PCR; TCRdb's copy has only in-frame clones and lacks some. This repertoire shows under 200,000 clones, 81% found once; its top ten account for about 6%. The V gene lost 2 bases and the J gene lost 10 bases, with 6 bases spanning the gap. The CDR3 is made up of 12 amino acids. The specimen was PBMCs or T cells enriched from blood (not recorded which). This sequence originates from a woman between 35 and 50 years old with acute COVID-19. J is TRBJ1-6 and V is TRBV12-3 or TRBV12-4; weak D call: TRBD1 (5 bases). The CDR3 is CASSLRGSPLHF. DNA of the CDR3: TGTGCCAGCAGTTTAAGGGGATCACCCCTCCACTTT.